The 9 T cell receptor beta chains given below trace back to one sample, sequenced in a study of beta chain features in type 1 diabetes. What was sequenced were expressed TCRB transcripts, since all of the isolated RNA had been reverse transcribed. Assay: immunoSEQ multiplex PCR; the TCRdb copy retains only in-frame clones and omits some. The top ten hold over 2% of the sample, which has 150,000 to 200,000 clones, approximately 9% seen once. What was sequenced was central memory CD4+ T cells from blood. These receptors were collected from a woman between 18 and 29 years old in good health.

The chain employs TRBV14 and TRBJ2-7; unclear D gene. Germline CDR1 and CDR2: SGHDN and FVKESK. This CDR3 spans 17 amino acids. V was trimmed by 0 bases and J by 2 bases, leaving 17 bases between them. The CDR3 nucleotides are TGTGCCAGCAGCCAAGATAGAGGAACTGGCGTTACCTACGAGCAGTACTTC. As protein: CASSQDRGTGVTYEQYF.

The V call is TRBV5-1, the J call TRBJ2-1; the match to TRBD2 covers 7 bases. There are 14 residues in the CDR3. The J segment lost 9 bases and the V segment lost 0 bases, leaving 6 bases of the junction unmatched. Looked up from germline, CDR1 is SGHRS and CDR2 is YFSETQ. The CDR3 bases are TGCGCCAGCAGCTTGGCCGGGACTACGAGTGAGCAGTTCTTC. Translated: CASSLAGTTSEQFF.

This clone was picked up a small number of times. DNA for the CDR3: TGCAGCGTTCTGGAGGGGCTCTCCTACAATGAGCAGTTCTTC. Translation gives CSVLEGLSYNEQFF. This rearrangement joins TRBV29-1 to TRBJ2-1; D is perhaps TRBD2 (6 bases). Trimming took 5 bases from V and 0 from J, leaving 11 bases between them. CDR3 length: 14 residues. Per the germline V gene, CDR1 is SQVTM and CDR2 is ANQGSEA.

CDR3 loop: CAWTTGLADYGYTF. The CDR3 DNA reads TGTGCCTGGACCACAGGGCTCGCAGACTATGGCTACACCTTC. The J gene is TRBJ1-2, the V gene TRBV30, with a weak D call TRBD1 (6 bases). CDR3 length: 14 residues. Trimming pared 4 bases from V and 3 bases from J, leaving 15 bases between. In germline, CDR1 is GTSNPN, CDR2 SVGIG (reference sequence).

The chain is built from TRBV7-2 and TRBJ2-7; TRBD2 matches 7 bases. The CDR3 totals 15 residues. Germline V lookup: CDR1 SGHTA, CDR2 FQGNSA. Unmatched junction bases numbered 13, after V lost 5 bases and J lost 6 bases. Here the CDR3 reads CASSPSGALGGEQYF. As DNA, the CDR3 is TGTGCCAGCAGCCCTAGCGGAGCCTTGGGGGGCGAGCAGTACTTC.

This clone was counted only a few times. V and J are TRBV11-2 and TRBJ2-3; D may be TRBD2 (5 bases). V was shortened by 0 bases and J by 5 bases, with 12 bases between the two germline ends. This CDR3 has 15 amino acids. CDR1 is SGHAT and CDR2 is FQNNGV in the germline V gene. The DNA of the CDR3 is TGTGCCAGCAGCTTAGAATCCGGGGTCGGAGATACGCAGTATTTT. It specifies CASSLESGVGDTQYF.

Many counts were recorded for this clone. The chain carries TRBV30 and TRBJ2-1; D remains unclear. Germline CDR1 GTSNPN, CDR2 SVGIG (reference sequence). Trimming took off 2 bases at V and 6 bases at J, with 5 bases between the two ends. The CDR3 sequence is 11 residues long. The CDR3 is CAWSKRNEQFF. The DNA for the CDR3 is TGTGCCTGGAGTAAGCGCAATGAGCAGTTCTTC.

The chain joins TRBV7-8 to TRBJ2-1, with D possibly TRBD2 on 7 matching bases. Trimming shortened V by 5 bases and J by 10 bases, and 18 bases separated the two germline ends. The CDR3 runs 14 residues. The germline V gene has CDR1 SGHVS and CDR2 FQNEAQ. This chain's CDR3 is CASSPLRRGGEQFF. The CDR3 DNA is TGTGCCAGCAGCCCCCTGCGCAGGGGAGGGGAGCAGTTCTTC.

The chain has TRBV5-1 and TRBJ2-1; TRBD1 matches at 10 bases. There are 16 residues in the CDR3. Germline lookup yields CDR1 SGHRS and CDR2 YFSETQ. V lost 5 bases to trimming and J lost 0 bases; unmatched junction nucleotides: 5. CDR3 sequence reads: CASSRGQGSSYNEQFF. Here the CDR3 DNA reads TGCGCCAGCAGTCGGGGACAGGGGAGCTCCTACAATGAGCAGTTCTTC.